These T cell receptor beta chains were read from a single sample in a study of technical replicates of blood from a few donors. Repertoires were generated with immunoSEQ multiplex PCR, while TCRdb's copy carries only in-frame clones and drops some. The sample has some 71,000 clones; around 97% are singletons. Sequencing was carried out using T cells isolated from PBMCs. The receptors were sampled from a human donor in good health. Each CDR3 is given with its conserved first and last residue. The D gene is left open where the match is weak. Rows give clone size only sometimes, using once, few, many, or a class for an expanded clone.

clone_size d_call cdr3_length j_call v_call cdr3_nt cdr3_aa
- TRBD1 14 TRBJ2-7 TRBV30 TGTGCCTGGAGTGTGGGACAGGCTATCTACGAGCAGTACTTC CAWSVGQAIYEQYF
- TRBD2 15 TRBJ2-1 TRBV2 TGTGCCAGCCGCCTGGAGACTAGCGGGAGGTCTGAGCAGTTCTTC CASRLETSGRSEQFF
- - 14 TRBJ2-1 TRBV19 TGTGCCAGTAGTATCTGGAGCTCCTACAATGAGCAGTTCTTC CASSIWSSYNEQFF
- TRBD1 14 TRBJ1-1 TRBV28 TGTGCCAGCAGCCTGGGACAGATTAACACTGAAGCTTTCTTT CASSLGQINTEAFF
- TRBD1 17 TRBJ2-7 TRBV11-1 TGTGCCAGCAGCTTAGAAGCCCATAGGGGGCGATCCTACGAGCAGTACTTC CASSLEAHRGRSYEQYF
- TRBD1 15 TRBJ1-2 TRBV15 TGTGCCACCAGCAGAGATACGGACAGGGGGTACGGCTACACCTTC CATSRDTDRGYGYTF
- - 14 TRBJ2-7 TRBV29-1 TGCAGCGTTGAAGCGGGGGACGGGGGCTACGAGCAGTACTTC CSVEAGDGGYEQYF
- - 13 TRBJ1-3 TRBV19 TGTGCCAGTAGTATCACTAATGGAAACACCATATATTTT CASSITNGNTIYF
- TRBD1 15 TRBJ2-6 TRBV28 TGTGCCAGCAGTTCGACAGGGGCCGGGGCCAACGTCCTGACTTTC CASSSTGAGANVLTF
- TRBD1 16 TRBJ2-1 TRBV7-3 TGTGCCAGCAGCTTAAGACAGGGGGTCCCGGAGGCTGAGCAGTTCTTC CASSLRQGVPEAEQFF
- - 14 TRBJ1-5 TRBV7-9 TGTGCCAGCAGCTACAGCGGAGGGAATCAGCCCCAGCATTTT CASSYSGGNQPQHF
- - 16 TRBJ1-5 TRBV15 TGTGCCACCAGCAGAGATCGTGCAGGGACAAATCAGCCCCAGCATTTT CATSRDRAGTNQPQHF
- - 13 TRBJ1-4 TRBV28 TGTGCCAGCAGTTTAAAGGGTCGGGGAAAACTGTTTTTT CASSLKGRGKLFF
- - 13 TRBJ1-1 TRBV7-2 TGTGCCAGCAGCGGACGGGGGTGGGATGAAGCTTTCTTT CASSGRGWDEAFF
- TRBD2 15 TRBJ2-3 TRBV29-1 TGCAGCGTTGATGGGGCGGGAGGAGGGACAGATACGCAGTATTTT CSVDGAGGGTDTQYF
- TRBD1 14 TRBJ2-5 TRBV5-1 TGCGCCAGCAGCTTGGGACAGGGGACACAGACCCAGTACTTC CASSLGQGTQTQYF
- TRBD2 15 TRBJ2-5 TRBV2 TGTGCCAGCAGCCGGACTAGCGGGTCCCAAGAGACCCAGTACTTC CASSRTSGSQETQYF
- TRBD1 14 TRBJ2-3 TRBV13 TGTGCCAGCAGCCGGACAGGAAGTACAGATACGCAGTATTTT CASSRTGSTDTQYF
once - 16 TRBJ1-2 TRBV5-4 TGTGCCAGCAGCGCGGAAGGGGCGAAGGTTGTGCTCGCCTACACCTTC CASSAEGAKVVLAYTF
- TRBD1 17 TRBJ1-2 TRBV10-3 TGTGCCATCAGTGTGGGACAGGGGGCTCTTGGTAGTTATGGCTACACCTTC CAISVGQGALGSYGYTF
- - 14 TRBJ1-2 TRBV9 TGTGCCAGCAGCCCTTCCGGGAAGAACTATGGCTACACCTTC CASSPSGKNYGYTF
once TRBD1 13 TRBJ1-2 TRBV19 TGTGCCAGTAGTGACAGGGGCGACTATGGCTACACCTTC CASSDRGDYGYTF
- - 15 TRBJ2-7 TRBV19 TGTGCCAGTAGTAAAGGGACTGGCGTGATTGGTGAGCAGTACTTC CASSKGTGVIGEQYF
- - 14 TRBJ2-3 TRBV9 TGTGCCAGCAGCGCTTCTCCGGGCACAGATACGCAGTATTTT CASSASPGTDTQYF
- - 13 TRBJ1-1 TRBV2 TGTGCCAGCGAACCCAGGGGAGTCACTGAAGCTTTCTTT CASEPRGVTEAFF
- - 12 TRBJ1-1 TRBV28 TGTGCCACCCTCCTTGTGAACACTGAAGCTTTCTTT CATLLVNTEAFF
- - 13 TRBJ2-7 TRBV28 TGTGCCACCACGGCGGTCCGCTCCTACGAGCAGTACTTC CATTAVRSYEQYF
- TRBD1 15 TRBJ2-2 TRBV30 TGTGCCTGGAGCGATGACAGGGATAACACCGGGGAGCTGTTTTTT CAWSDDRDNTGELFF
- TRBD1 13 TRBJ2-7 TRBV7-9 TGTGCCAGCAGCCCGGGACAGAGCTACGAGCAGTACTTC CASSPGQSYEQYF
- - 16 TRBJ2-1 TRBV4-1 TGCGCCAGCAGCCAAGAAAGTCGGGAGAAGAGAAATGAGCAGTTCTTC CASSQESREKRNEQFF
- TRBD2 16 TRBJ2-7 TRBV4-1 TGCGCCAGCAGCCGCCTAACTAGCGGGAGTTTCTACGAGCAGTACTTC CASSRLTSGSFYEQYF
- TRBD1 14 TRBJ1-5 TRBV10-2 TGCGCCAGCAGGACAGGGATGGGAAATCAGCCCCAGCATTTT CASRTGMGNQPQHF
once TRBD2 14 TRBJ2-1 TRBV29-1 TGCAGCGTTGTTAGGCTAGCGGGGGACAATGAGCAGTTCTTC CSVVRLAGDNEQFF
- - 15 TRBJ2-2 TRBV7-2 TGTGCCAGCAGCTTATTCCGGGGGGCCACCGGGGAGCTGTTTTTT CASSLFRGATGELFF
- - 14 TRBJ1-1 TRBV30 TGTGCCTGGAGTCCGGGACTTGGGCACACTGAAGCTTTCTTT CAWSPGLGHTEAFF
once - 17 TRBJ2-5 TRBV7-6 TGTGCCAGCAGCTTAGCTTTTTCGACTAGAGGGCGGGAGACCCAGTACTTC CASSLAFSTRGRETQYF
- TRBD2 13 TRBJ2-7 TRBV5-1 TGCGCCAGCAGCTTGACTAGCGGTTACGAGCAGTACTTC CASSLTSGYEQYF
- - 14 TRBJ2-3 TRBV6-1 TGTGCCAGCAATCGGCAGGGGATAACAGATACGCAGTATTTT CASNRQGITDTQYF
- TRBD2 13 TRBJ2-1 TRBV5-6 TGTGCCAGCAGGCTAGCGGGAGTGGATGAGCAGTTCTTC CASRLAGVDEQFF
- - 12 TRBJ1-1 TRBV29-1 TGCAGCGGCACTATCATGAACACTGAAGCTTTCTTT CSGTIMNTEAFF
- TRBD1 16 TRBJ2-3 TRBV5-1 TGCGCCAGCAGCTGGGGACAGGGGCCTTACACAGATACGCAGTATTTT CASSWGQGPYTDTQYF
- - 15 TRBJ2-7 TRBV5-4 TGTGCCAGCAGCTTGGTAAGCTCGAGCTCCTACGAGCAGTACTTC CASSLVSSSSYEQYF
few - 13 TRBJ2-1 TRBV9 TGTGCCAGCAGCGTAGCAGGGTACAATGAGCAGTTCTTC CASSVAGYNEQFF
- TRBD2 14 TRBJ2-5 TRBV2 TGTGCCAGCAGTGAAGCGGCTAGCGGAGGGACCCAGTACTTC CASSEAASGGTQYF
- TRBD1 14 TRBJ2-7 TRBV5-4 TGTGCCAGCAGCTTGGAAGGGACAGGGGACGAGCAGTACTTC CASSLEGTGDEQYF
- - 10 TRBJ2-1 TRBV20-1 TGCAGTGCTAGTCAGGGGGAGCAGTTCTTC CSASQGEQFF
- - 14 TRBJ1-2 TRBV5-1 TGCGCCAGCAGCTTGGATAGACAGAACTATGGCTACACCTTC CASSLDRQNYGYTF
- - 13 TRBJ2-7 TRBV6-5 TGTGCCAGCAGGCGGGACAGTACCTACGAGCAGTACTTC CASRRDSTYEQYF
- - 13 TRBJ2-7 TRBV2 TGTGCCAGCAGTGATAGCAGAGTCTACGAGCAGTACTTC CASSDSRVYEQYF
- - 14 TRBJ2-7 TRBV7-9 TGTGCCAGCAGTCCAGGACCCGGAGGGGACGAGCAGTACTTC CASSPGPGGDEQYF
- - 13 TRBJ1-4 TRBV19 TGTGCCAGTAGTATAGACATCGGGGAAAAACTGTTTTTT CASSIDIGEKLFF
- TRBD1 18 TRBJ1-2 TRBV4-1 TGCGCCAGCAGCCGATTAGAACCGGGACAGGGGGCTGGTAGGGGCTACACCTTC CASSRLEPGQGAGRGYTF
- - 11 TRBJ1-1 TRBV20-1 TGCAGTGCTAGGGGGGACATTGAAGCTTTCTTT CSARGDIEAFF
- TRBD1 15 TRBJ1-5 TRBV30 TGTGCCTGGACCCGAGCCGGGACAGGGAATCAGCCCCAGCATTTT CAWTRAGTGNQPQHF
- - 12 TRBJ2-7 TRBV5-6 TGTGCCAGCAGCGCTAGCTCCTACGAGCAGTACTTC CASSASSYEQYF
- - 15 TRBJ2-5 TRBV7-9 TGTGCCAGCAGCGCGGAGGCGGAGGCCGGAGAGACCCAGTACTTC CASSAEAEAGETQYF
- TRBD1 15 TRBJ1-1 TRBV11-2 TGTGCCAGCAGTTCAAAGGGGGCGATGAACACTGAAGCTTTCTTT CASSSKGAMNTEAFF